This TCR beta chain was captured in a study of beta chain features in type 1 diabetes. Study results and limitations: Type 1 diabetes patients had moderately but significantly shorter TCRB CDR3s in all four CD4+ subsets. Diminished insertions and augmented deletions at VDJ junctions characterized type 1 diabetes patients. Compared with healthy donors, patients appeared to share more similar naive, central memory and regulatory TCRB repertoires. Still unanswered here is whether HLA type influences TCRB rearrangement.

The germline CDR1 and CDR2 sequences are SNHLY and FYNNEI. The CDR3 is 13 residues long. Unmatched junction bases numbered 5, after V lost 5 bases and J lost 5 bases. As regards this clone: Its antigen is undetermined.

The study reverse transcribed the entire isolated RNA, so it sequenced expressed TCRB transcripts. Samples of naive, central memory and regulatory T cells yielded a mean of about 3.5 million reads. Repertoires were generated with immunoSEQ multiplex PCR, while TCRdb's copy carries only in-frame clones and drops some. This table has hundreds of thousands of clones, roughly 13% appearing once. The chain employs TRBV2 and TRBJ2-5, with 7 bases that match TRBD1. The sample was naive CD4+ T cells from blood. The sequence was obtained from a man younger than 35 with type 1 diabetes. The CDR3: CASSKTGVETQYF. The CDR3, as DNA: TGTGCCAGCAGTAAAACAGGGGTGGAGACCCAGTACTTC.